Below, 4 T cell receptor beta chains from the same sample are listed, as sequenced in a study of blood T cell repertoires in COVID-19. Method: immunoSEQ multiplex PCR; TCRdb's copy keeps in-frame clones and lacks some. In the table there are almost 95,000 clones, roughly four fifths of which are singletons. The sample consisted of peripheral blood. All receptors come from a man in his 60s with acute or convalescent COVID-19.

The rearrangement joins TRBV19 to TRBJ2-3; the match to TRBD1 covers 12 bases. Germline V gene sequence: CDR1 LNHDA, CDR2 SQIVND (reference sequence). V was clipped by 5 bases and J by 5 bases; unmatched bases: 14. The CDR3 extends over 18 amino acids. In DNA, the CDR3 is TGTGCCAGTAGTGCCTACCGGGACAGGGGGCTCAGGATAGATACGCAGTATTTT. Protein: CASSAYRDRGLRIDTQYF.

The chain links TRBV10-2 to TRBJ1-1; the D is unclear. This CDR3 region has 13 residues. In germline, CDR1 is WSHSY, CDR2 SAAADI. V shed 6 bases and J shed 1 base, with 9 bases lying between them. The CDR3 bases are TGCGCCAGCAGCGCCGGTCCGAACACTGAAGCTTTCTTT. It translates to CASSAGPNTEAFF.

The chain uses TRBV5-4 and TRBJ2-2; a weak D match, TRBD1 (6 bases). The CDR3 is made up of 15 amino acids. Germline V gene sequence: CDR1 SGHNT, CDR2 YYREEE (reference sequence). Trimming pared 4 bases from V and 7 bases from J, leaving 17 bases between. The CDR3 region is CASSLENRESGELFF. Here the CDR3 DNA reads TGTGCCAGCAGCCTGGAAAACAGGGAAAGCGGGGAGCTGTTTTTT.

V and J are TRBV7-8 and TRBJ2-1, with 14 nucleotides matching TRBD2. The V and J ends lost 7 bases and 9 bases, in that order; junction bases with no gene match: 8. The CDR3 is made up of 15 amino acids. Per the germline V gene, CDR1 is SGHVS and CDR2 is FQNEAQ. CDR3 in DNA: TGTGCCAGCACCGCGACTAGCGGGGGGGCCTTTGAGCAGTTCTTC. Translation gives CASTATSGGAFEQFF.